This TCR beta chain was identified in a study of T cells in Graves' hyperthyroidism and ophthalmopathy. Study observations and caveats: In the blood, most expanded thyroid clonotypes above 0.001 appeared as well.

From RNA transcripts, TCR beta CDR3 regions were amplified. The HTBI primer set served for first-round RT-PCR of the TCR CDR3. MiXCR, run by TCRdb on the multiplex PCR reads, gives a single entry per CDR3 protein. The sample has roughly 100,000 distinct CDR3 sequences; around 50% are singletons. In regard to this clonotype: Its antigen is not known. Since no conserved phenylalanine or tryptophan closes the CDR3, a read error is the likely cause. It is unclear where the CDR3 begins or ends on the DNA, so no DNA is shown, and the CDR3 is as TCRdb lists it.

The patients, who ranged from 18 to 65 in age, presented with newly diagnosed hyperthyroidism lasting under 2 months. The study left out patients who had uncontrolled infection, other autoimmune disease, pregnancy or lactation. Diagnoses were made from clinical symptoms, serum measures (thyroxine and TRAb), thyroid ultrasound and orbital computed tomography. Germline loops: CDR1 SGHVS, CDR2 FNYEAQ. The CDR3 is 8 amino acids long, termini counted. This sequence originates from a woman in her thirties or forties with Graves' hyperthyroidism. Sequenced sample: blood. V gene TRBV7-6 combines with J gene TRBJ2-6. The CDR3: CASSLQKS.